These 9 T cell receptor beta chains were sequenced from one sample in a study of T cell responses to AZD1222 COVID-19 vaccine. Some clones are missing from TCRdb's copy, which holds only in-frame ones; the method was immunoSEQ multiplex PCR. The sample comprises 75,000 to 95,000 clones, 92% of which are singletons, and around 7.1% rests with the top ten. Material: peripheral blood, obtained on day 0 of MenACWY control vaccination. The receptors come from an adult in good health.

The rearrangement links TRBV3-1 (or the pseudogene TRBV3-2) to TRBJ1-2, with unresolved D. Per the germline V gene, CDR1 is LGHDT and CDR2 is YNNKEL (reference sequence). This CDR3 comprises 16 residues. The V and J ends lost 1 base and 4 bases respectively, with 16 bases between them. DNA for the CDR3: TGTGCCAGCAGCCAAGGGAGACGGGCCCTAGGCTATGGCTACACCTTC. Translating gives CASSQGRRALGYGYTF.

The rearrangement links TRBV7-3 to TRBJ2-7; TRBD2 aligns across 10 bases. The CDR3 totals 16 residues. The J segment lost 5 bases and the V segment lost 1 base, leaving 8 bases of the junction unmatched. Germline V lookup: CDR1 SGHTA, CDR2 FQGTGA. The CDR3 region has the DNA TGTGCCAGCAGCTTAAACCCGGCTAGCGGGAGCGACGAGCAGTACTTC. It specifies CASSLNPASGSDEQYF.

This rearrangement joins TRBV12-3 or TRBV12-4 to TRBJ1-2; D is undetermined. Trimming shortened V by 4 bases and J by 3 bases, and 9 bases separated the two germline ends. The CDR3 has 13 amino acids. The CDR3 spells CASSWERDYGYTF. CDR3 in DNA: TGTGCCAGCAGTTGGGAGAGGGACTATGGCTACACCTTC.

V usage is TRBV9 and J usage is TRBJ2-7; D possibly matches TRBD1 or TRBD2 (5 bases each). Trimming left V 0 bases short and J 1 base short, with 14 bases between. This CDR3 is 16 amino acids long. Germline loops: CDR1 SGDLS, CDR2 YYNGEE. The CDR3 region is CASSVDSGTESYEQYF. The CDR3, as DNA: TGTGCCAGCAGCGTAGACTCCGGGACGGAGTCCTACGAGCAGTACTTC.

This chain uses TRBV7-2 with TRBJ2-3, with D possibly matching TRBD2 (5 bases). Germline lookup yields CDR1 SGHTA and CDR2 FQGNSA. V gave up 1 base and J gave up 2 bases, with 16 bases separating them. The CDR3 runs to 17 residues. The CDR3 nucleotides read TGTGCCAGCAGCTTAGGGGCTTCGGGATCCATCACAGATACGCAGTATTTT. Protein: CASSLGASGSITDTQYF. Supplemented by reference TRBV7-2 and TRBJ2-3, the full variable domain reads GAGVSQSPSNKVTEKGKDVELRCDPISGHTALYWYRQSLGQGLEFLIYFQGNSAPDKSGLPSDRFSAERTGGSVSTLTIQRTQQEDSAVYLCASSLGASGSITDTQYFGPGTRLTVL.

This CDR3 is CASSQSWLRNEQFF. CDR3 DNA: TGCGCCAGCAGTCAATCCTGGCTGCGCAATGAGCAGTTCTTC. The J gene is TRBJ2-1, the V gene TRBV23-1; D is undetermined. TRBV23-1 is recorded as an ORF, its role being uncertain. This CDR3 spans 14 amino acids. Trimming left V 0 bases short and J 6 bases short, with 9 bases between.

The genes are TRBV5-1 and TRBJ1-6; TRBD1 aligns across 7 bases. Looked up from germline, CDR1 is SGHRS and CDR2 is YFSETQ. The ends lost 1 base at V and 3 bases at J; junction bases unmatched: 7. CDR3 length equals 17 residues. The CDR3 region has the DNA TGCGCCAGCAGCTTGAGCCCCCGGGACAGCTATAATTCACCCCTCCACTTT. As protein: CASSLSPRDSYNSPLHF. The variable domain in full, with the rest retrieved from reference TRBV5-1 and TRBJ1-6, is KAGVTQTPRYLIKTRGQQVTLSCSPISGHRSVSWYQQTPGQGLQFLFEYFSETQRNKGNFPGRFSGRQFSNSRSEMNVSTLELGDSALYLCASSLSPRDSYNSPLHFGNGTRLTVT.

V gene TRBV6-5 combines with J gene TRBJ2-1; TRBD2 matches 12 bases. The germline CDR1 and CDR2 sequences are MNHEY and SVGAGI. The CDR3 covers 14 residues. Trimming cost V 4 bases and J 7 bases; bases outside gene matches: 2. CDR3 sequence reads: CASSSGTSGNEQFF. The CDR3 nucleotides are TGTGCCAGCAGTTCCGGGACTAGCGGGAATGAGCAGTTCTTC.

This rearrangement joins TRBV7-9 to TRBJ2-1; a possible D gene is TRBD2 (5 bases). This CDR3 contains 15 residues. Trimming removed 3 bases from V and 7 bases from J, with 16 bases in between. Per germline, CDR1 SEHNR and CDR2 FQNEAQ (reference sequence). The CDR3 here is CASSLSGFVDNEQFF. The CDR3 DNA is TGTGCCAGCAGCTTGTCGGGGTTCGTGGATAATGAGCAGTTCTTC.